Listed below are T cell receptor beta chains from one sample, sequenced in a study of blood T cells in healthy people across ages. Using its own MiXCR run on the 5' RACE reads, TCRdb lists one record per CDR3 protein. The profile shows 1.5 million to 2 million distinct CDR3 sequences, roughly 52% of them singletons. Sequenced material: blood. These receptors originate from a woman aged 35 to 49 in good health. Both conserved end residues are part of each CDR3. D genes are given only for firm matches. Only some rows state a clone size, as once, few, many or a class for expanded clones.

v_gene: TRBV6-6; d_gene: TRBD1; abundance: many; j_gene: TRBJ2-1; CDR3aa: CASRPTGGNYNEQFF; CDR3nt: TGTGCCAGCAGGCCGACAGGGGGAAACTACAATGAGCAGTTCTTC
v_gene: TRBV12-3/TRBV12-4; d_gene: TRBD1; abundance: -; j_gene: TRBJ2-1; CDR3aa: CASSRQGRPYNEQFF; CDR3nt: TGTGCCAGCAGTAGACAGGGGAGGCCCTACAATGAGCAGTTCTTC
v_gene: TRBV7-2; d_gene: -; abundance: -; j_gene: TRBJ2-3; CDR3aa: CASSLVGRQAMDTQYF; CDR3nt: TGTGCCAGCAGCTTAGTCGGGAGACAGGCGATGGATACGCAGTATTTT
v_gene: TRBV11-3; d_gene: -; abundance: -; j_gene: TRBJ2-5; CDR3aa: CASSRHSRETQYF; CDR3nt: TGTGCCAGCAGCCGGCATAGCCGGGAGACCCAGTACTTC
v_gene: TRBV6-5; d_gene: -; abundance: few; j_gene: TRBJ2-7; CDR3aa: CASSPPTTDPYEQYF; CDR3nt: TGTGCCAGCAGTCCCCCCACCACGGATCCCTACGAGCAGTACTTC
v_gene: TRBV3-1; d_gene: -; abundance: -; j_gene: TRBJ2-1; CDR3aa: CASSARAGGNEQFF; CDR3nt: TGTGCCAGCAGCGCCCGGGCCGGGGGCAATGAGCAGTTCTTC
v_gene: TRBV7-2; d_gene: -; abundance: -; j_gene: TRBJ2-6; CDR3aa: CASSLKGTSGANVLTF; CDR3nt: TGTGCCAGCAGCTTAAAAGGAACCTCTGGGGCCAACGTCCTGACTTTC
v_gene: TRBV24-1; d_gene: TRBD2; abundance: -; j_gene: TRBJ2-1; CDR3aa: CATSDPASGGVYNEQFF; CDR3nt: TGTGCCACCAGTGATCCGGCTAGCGGGGGGGTATACAATGAGCAGTTCTTC
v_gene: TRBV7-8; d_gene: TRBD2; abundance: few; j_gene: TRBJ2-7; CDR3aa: CASSFYLTSSSYEQYF; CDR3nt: TGTGCCAGCAGCTTTTACCTGACTAGCTCGTCCTACGAGCAGTACTTC
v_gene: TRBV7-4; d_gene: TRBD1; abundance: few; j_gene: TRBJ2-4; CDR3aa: CASSLQDRGDYLAKNIQYF; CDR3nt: TGTGCCAGCAGCTTACAAGACAGGGGCGATTACTTAGCCAAAAACATTCAGTACTTC
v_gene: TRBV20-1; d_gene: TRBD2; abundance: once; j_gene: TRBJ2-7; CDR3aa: CSARGLAGGMDEQYF; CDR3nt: TGCAGTGCTAGAGGCCTAGCGGGGGGGATGGATGAGCAGTACTTC
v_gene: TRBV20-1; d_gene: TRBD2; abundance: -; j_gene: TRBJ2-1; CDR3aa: CSAKTSGVYNEQFF; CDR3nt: TGCAGTGCTAAGACTAGCGGGGTTTACAATGAGCAGTTCTTC